Sequencing of this TCR beta chain was carried out in a study of ipilimumab plus nivolumab after autologous stem cell transplantation. Overall study: Median doses per patient: roughly five ipilimumab, seven to nine nivolumab.

Study observations and caveats: TCR repertoire, Treg phenotype and gut microbiota reportedly support more study of this approach.

V was pared by 3 bases and J by 4 bases, with 12 bases between. CDR1 is MGHRA and CDR2 is YSYEKL in the germline V gene. This CDR3 is 14 amino acids long. Checkpoint therapy with ipilimumab 1 mg/kg began 14 to 28 days after transplant. Clones were read by immunoSEQ multiplex PCR, and TCRdb kept only the in-frame ones, dropping some. The sample includes about 3,100 clones, under 85% seen only once; the top ten take more than 9%. Points on this clone: Its antigen remains unknown.

V usage is TRBV4-1 and J usage is TRBJ1-2; D might be TRBD1 (6 bases). The clonotype originates from a male donor with primary mediastinal lymphoma. The sequences come from PBMCs, collected in a trial of ipilimumab plus nivolumab as post-transplant consolidation. The CDR3 reads CASSHQGISYGYTF. The DNA of the CDR3 is TGCGCCAGCAGCCACCAGGGGATCTCCTATGGCTACACCTTC.